Below, one T cell receptor (beta chain) is given with its context. It lacks a known antigen. Base qualities were left out, and no much larger clone turns up one base away. The germline V gene provides CDR1 SGHRS and CDR2 YFSETQ. Trimming at the junction amounts to 2 bases on V and 6 bases on J, and the germline ends lie 12 bases apart. Measured from the cysteine to the phenylalanine, the CDR3 is 13 residues long. Here the CDR3 DNA is all that survives: 39 bases in frame from base 1. The data are from a study of shared clonotypes between healthy human individuals (dated by TCRdb to 2018 to 2020). Broadly, across the study: The cohort comprised a couple of women and three men aged 18 to 49 years. To estimate repertoire size and how much clonotypes are shared between individuals, the study performed deep sequencing of blood TCR repertoires from five healthy adults. Different laboratories and diverse techniques were used to prepare libraries and sequence TCR repertoires, to increase sequencing depth and limit assay-specific biases. Leukapheresis yielded between about 0.94 and 10 billion PBMCs per donor. For each donor, CD4 naive and CD4 memory were each given three plates, CD8 naive was given two plates, and CD8 memory was given one plate. The research as a whole found: Naive subsets generally had larger estimated clonotype richness than memory subsets did. About 4.5% of naive CD4, 3.5% of naive CD8, approximately 2.2% of memory CD4, and more than 0.35% of memory CD8 clonotypes were shared across several donors. The genetic and exposure-history diversity represented was limited by the small number of donors. Only blood was sampled, and tissue TCR repertoires likely differ from those in blood. Compared with non-shared clonotypes, clonotypes shared by all four sorted-subset donors had higher generation probabilities. Pairwise subsampling led to the expectation that sequencing depth would affect the degree of clonotype sharing among donors. Rarefaction of sorted-subset datasets indicated incomplete sequencing despite the large sequencing depth.

Using the deep immunoSEQ assay, multiplex PCR amplified TCR CDR3 regions from genomic DNA. Extracted genomic DNA from each cell subset was spread evenly across all wells of several immunoSEQ 96-well plates, with each plate serving as a replicate. For sorted subsets, roughly 200 ng of genomic DNA, equivalent to roughly 30,000 T cell genomes, went into each replicate PCR. Purified libraries were measured with a Qubit 3.0 fluorometer, size-checked on a Bioanalyzer 2100, and measured again with the KAPA Library Quantification kit. A separate single-read 150-cycle Illumina NextSeq 550 flow cell was used to sequence each immunoSEQ 96-well plate. The authors' analysis ran thus. Because only junctional sequences without quality scores were contained in the immunoSEQ output, filtering matching that applied to full-length reads could not be performed. To assign V/J genes and CDR3, sequences were annotated against IMGT germline references using PyIR, a Python wrapper for IgBLAST v1.9. Reads were removed for weak V/J assignments (E-value above 1e-6), missing CDR3, stop codons, out-of-frame junctions, or ambiguous translated residues. A V3J clonotype was defined by an identical inferred V gene, J gene, and CDR3 amino acid sequence. Percentage overlap between repertoires was calculated by dividing the number of shared unique clonotypes by the size of the smaller repertoire. Repertoire richness was assessed with RTK rarefaction, the Chao1 estimator, and Recon v2.1 estimates of unobserved clonotypes. Generation probabilities were computed with OLGA for all TCRbeta clonotypes obtained by the gDNA method from several donors. Entries here come from immuneACCESS through TCRdb and include only in-frame sequences with V and J called. Some clones fail to appear in such tables; in the studies checked, an unresolved V gene covers under half of the shortfall, and the cause of the remainder is unknown. V, J and clone size are taken as reported in that table, and D and trimming were inferred from the DNA itself. A total of nearly 750,000 clones appear in this sample, 72% of them only once. Around 1.7% of the sample rests with the top ten.

Donors were healthy HIV-negative adults with no recently reported acute infections or vaccinations. Every donor was a Caucasian adult residing in Nashville, Tennessee, USA. CD4+ T cells were enriched by magnetic negative selection; naive cells were then positively selected on CD45RA, and the negative fraction formed the memory subset. After blood collection by leukapheresis, PBMCs were isolated using Ficoll-Histopaque density gradient centrifugation and then cryopreserved in the vapor phase of liquid nitrogen. Analytical flow cytometry was used to check the purity and quantity of each magnetically sorted T cell population. Each sorted fraction had its genomic DNA isolated and then quantified by UV absorbance on a Nanodrop 2000c.

The origin of this receptor is a woman under 40 in good health. The sequencing sample was made of memory CD4+ T cells sorted from blood. Read against the paper, the sample's cell subset or site label means: CD45RA-negative fraction. The chain links TRBV5-1 with TRBJ2-7; the D gene assignment is ambiguous. The DNA is as follows: TGCGCCAGCAGCTTACTTATAATGGGCGAGCAGTACTTC. The resulting protein is CASSLLIMGEQYF. The entire variable domain, with the stretches around the CDR3 drawn from the reference TRBV5-1 and TRBJ2-7 proteins, is KAGVTQTPRYLIKTRGQQVTLSCSPISGHRSVSWYQQTPGQGLQFLFEYFSETQRNKGNFPGRFSGRQFSNSRSEMNVSTLELGDSALYLCASSLLIMGEQYFGPGTRLTVT.